Listed below are T cell receptor beta chains from one sample, sequenced in a study of human T cells and chemical hapten exposure. TCRdb independently ran MiXCR on the RACE reads; one entry per CDR3 protein. The sample has about 34,000 distinct CDR3 sequences, about a tenth seen once. This material consisted of whole blood, taken in connection with sensitization to the hapten diphenylcyclopropenone (DPC). Receptors originate from a man between 45 and 60 years old with alopecia areata. Some clones in this sample may be carry-over from other donors' samples. Both conserved end residues are part of each CDR3. A D gene is named only where the DNA matches it firmly. Size tells how often a clone was seen (once, few, many) or the class of an expanded clone, and some rows leave it out.

v_call	clone_size	j_call	d_call	cdr3_nt	cdr3_aa
TRBV7-9	many	TRBJ2-7	.	TGTGCCAGCAGCCCAGCTCCGAGCGAGCAGTACTTC	CASSPAPSEQYF
TRBV11-2	few	TRBJ2-7	TRBD2	TGTGCCAGCAGCTCGGGACTAGCGGGCTACGAGCAGTACTTC	CASSSGLAGYEQYF
TRBV18	.	TRBJ2-7	.	TGTGCCAGCTCACCTGGGAGGTACGAGCAGTACTTC	CASSPGRYEQYF
TRBV20-1	many	TRBJ2-5	TRBD2	TGCAGTGCTTCCCTGAGGGAGGGCCTCCAAGAGACCCAGTACTTC	CSASLREGLQETQYF
TRBV4-1	few	TRBJ2-7	.	TGCGCCAGCAGCCAAGCGGACAGATCCTACGAGCAGTACTTC	CASSQADRSYEQYF
TRBV27	few	TRBJ2-7	.	TGTGCCAGCAGTGCCCGGGGTAGGGGCTACGAGCAGTACTTC	CASSARGRGYEQYF
TRBV7-6	.	TRBJ1-1	.	TGTGCCAGCAGCCCCACGCGAAACACTGAAGCTTTCTTT	CASSPTRNTEAFF
TRBV3-1	few	TRBJ2-2	TRBD2	TGTGCCAGCAGCCACCGATATAGCGGGAGAGAGACCGGGGAGCTGTTTTTT	CASSHRYSGRETGELFF
TRBV6-6	many	TRBJ2-2	TRBD1	TGTGCCAGCAGTTACGTCAGGGGGCCCGACGGGGAGCTGTTTTTT	CASSYVRGPDGELFF
TRBV9	many	TRBJ2-1	.	TGTGCCAGCAGCTCCTCCTCGGGTATCAATGAGCAGTTCTTC	CASSSSSGINEQFF
TRBV7-9	few	TRBJ2-1	.	TGTGCCAGCAGCTTAGGGCAGCGGGCAAACAATGAGCAGTTCTTC	CASSLGQRANNEQFF
TRBV11-2	many	TRBJ2-3	TRBD2	TGTGCCAGCAGCTCAGGACTAGCGGAGACAGATACGCAGTATTTT	CASSSGLAETDTQYF
TRBV20-1	.	TRBJ2-3	.	TGCAGTGCTAGAAGAGGGAGGCACACAGATACGCAGTATTTT	CSARRGRHTDTQYF
TRBV7-2	many	TRBJ2-7	.	TGTGCCAGCAGCCCTTCTCACGGGATCTACGAGCAGTACTTC	CASSPSHGIYEQYF
TRBV4-3	few	TRBJ2-5	.	TGCGCCAGCAGCCCCAGGTATCTAGAGACCCAGTACTTC	CASSPRYLETQYF
TRBV28	few	TRBJ2-3	.	TGTGCCAGCAAATACCGGGTCTCTAGCACAGATACGCAGTATTTT	CASKYRVSSTDTQYF
TRBV11-2	.	TRBJ2-1	TRBD1	TGTGCCAGCAGCTTAGGGGACAGGGGGCAGTTCTTC	CASSLGDRGQFF
TRBV15	few	TRBJ1-2	.	TGTGCCACCAGCAGAGATTCTTTGGGACGGAGCTACACCTTC	CATSRDSLGRSYTF
TRBV5-1	many	TRBJ1-2	.	TGCGCCAGCAGCTTCAAGGGAGATGGCTACACCTTC	CASSFKGDGYTF
TRBV10-3	.	TRBJ2-3	TRBD1	TGTGCCACCAGGGAACAGGGGGCAGATACGCAGTATTTT	CATREQGADTQYF
TRBV18	.	TRBJ1-1	TRBD1	TGTGCCAGCTCACCACGCACAGGGGTCAGGACTGAAGCTTTCTTT	CASSPRTGVRTEAFF
TRBV29-1	many	TRBJ1-4	.	TGCAGCGTTGCGGGCAGGGAATATGAAAAACTGTTTTTT	CSVAGREYEKLFF
TRBV18	many	TRBJ1-1	.	TGTGCCAGCTCACCAACCCTGAACACTGAAGCTTTCTTT	CASSPTLNTEAFF
TRBV20-1	.	TRBJ2-1	TRBD2	TGCAGTGCTCTTAAACTAGCGGGAGCAGTTGATGAGCAGTTCTTC	CSALKLAGAVDEQFF
TRBV12-3/TRBV12-4	.	TRBJ2-5	TRBD2	TGTGCCAGCAGTTCCACTAGCGGCCAAGAGACCCAGTACTTC	CASSSTSGQETQYF
TRBV20-1	many	TRBJ2-3	TRBD2	TGCAGTGCTGCGGGACTAGTGGTAGATACGCAGTATTTT	CSAAGLVVDTQYF
TRBV7-9	.	TRBJ2-3	TRBD2	TGTGCCAGCAGCGTAACGGCTAGCGGGAGGGGCACAGATACGCAGTATTTT	CASSVTASGRGTDTQYF
TRBV28	.	TRBJ2-2	TRBD2	TGTGCCAGCTTTTCCTCGCTAGCGGGAAAGGGTACCGGGGAGCTGTTTTTT	CASFSSLAGKGTGELFF
TRBV27	.	TRBJ2-7	.	TGTGCCAGCAGTTTCCGGGGCGAGCAGTACTTC	CASSFRGEQYF
TRBV28	many	TRBJ2-7	TRBD2	TGTGCCAGCAGTCTGGCTCTAGCGGGATTTTTAAAGCAGTACTTC	CASSLALAGFLKQYF
TRBV28	many	TRBJ1-1	.	TGTGCCACCGAATTACTTAAGACTGAAGCTTTCTTT	CATELLKTEAFF
TRBV7-7	many	TRBJ2-1	TRBD2	TGTGCCAGCAGCTTGTCTAGCGGGATAAATGAGCAGTTCTTC	CASSLSSGINEQFF
TRBV3-1	.	TRBJ2-7	.	TGTGCCAGCAACCACCTTTACGAGCAGTACTTC	CASNHLYEQYF
TRBV28	many	TRBJ2-4	TRBD1	TGTGCCAGCAGCCCACCCCCGACAGGGGCCAAAAACATTCAGTACTTC	CASSPPPTGAKNIQYF
TRBV10-3	few	TRBJ1-5	.	TGTGCCATCAGTGATCGAGGGATTCAGCCCCAGCATTTT	CAISDRGIQPQHF
TRBV6-2/TRBV6-3	many	TRBJ2-7	TRBD2	TGTGCCAGCAGACTAGCGGGGGGTCAGGACGAGCAGTACTTC	CASRLAGGQDEQYF
TRBV29-1	many	TRBJ2-5	.	TGCAGCGTTGTTTCGATGGGAGGAGAGACCCAGTACTTC	CSVVSMGGETQYF
TRBV20-1	.	TRBJ2-7	.	TGCAGTGCTAGTAAACTTCCAGGGACGAAGGAGCAGTACTTC	CSASKLPGTKEQYF
TRBV20-1	.	TRBJ2-1	.	TGCAGTGCTAGCTTTGACACAGTAAGGAACAATGAGCAGTTCTTC	CSASFDTVRNNEQFF
TRBV28	few	TRBJ1-1	TRBD1	TGTGTCAGCAGACGGTTGACAGGGATACGCACTGAAGCTTTCTTT	CVSRRLTGIRTEAFF
TRBV30	.	TRBJ2-2	TRBD2	TGTGCCTGGAGTCTAGCGGGAGCCACCGGGGAGCTGTTTTTT	CAWSLAGATGELFF
TRBV5-1	.	TRBJ2-1	.	TGCGCCAGCAGCCCAATAGGACAGAGCTCCTACAATGAGCAGTTCTTC	CASSPIGQSSYNEQFF
TRBV12-3/TRBV12-4	many	TRBJ2-5	.	TGTGCCAGCAGTTTGACTAGCCAAGAGACCCAGTACTTC	CASSLTSQETQYF
TRBV6-2/TRBV6-3	many	TRBJ2-1	TRBD2	TGTGCCAGCAGTTGGGGACTAGGGCGCAATGAGCAGTTCTTC	CASSWGLGRNEQFF
TRBV28	many	TRBJ1-2	.	TGTGCCAGCAGTTTAGAGGCGGTCTATGGCTACACCTTC	CASSLEAVYGYTF
TRBV6-5	few	TRBJ2-1	.	TGTGCCAGCAGTAGACAAGCGGTGGAGAGGACCTACAATGAGCAGTTCTTC	CASSRQAVERTYNEQFF
TRBV5-4	many	TRBJ2-3	.	TGTGCCAGCAGAGAGAGCGCCGGTACGCAGTATTTT	CASRESAGTQYF
TRBV5-1	once	TRBJ2-3	TRBD1	TGCGCCAGCAGCCTCCAGACAGGGGGCGGAGATACGCAGTATTTT	CASSLQTGGGDTQYF
TRBV20-1	medium-sized	TRBJ2-3	.	TGCAGTGCTAGAGATCAGGAGGAAGTACCTACGCAGTATTTT	CSARDQEEVPTQYF
TRBV20-1	.	TRBJ2-7	.	TGCAGTGCTAGCCCGACAGGCGAGCAGTACTTC	CSASPTGEQYF
TRBV28	many	TRBJ2-7	TRBD1	TGTGCCAGCAGGGGACAGGGGGCGCAGAGCGAGCAGTACTTC	CASRGQGAQSEQYF
TRBV29-1	.	TRBJ2-5	TRBD1	TGCAGCGTGGATCTGGGACAGGGTGTAGAGACCCAGTACTTC	CSVDLGQGVETQYF
TRBV3-1	many	TRBJ2-1	TRBD2	TGTGCCAGCAGCCACCAACCCGGGACTAGGTCTCAAGGTTCCTACAATGAGCAGTTCTTC	CASSHQPGTRSQGSYNEQFF
TRBV6-2/TRBV6-3	many	TRBJ2-3	.	TGTGCCAGCAGTTACTCGACGAACGGCCGGATGACAGATACGCAGTATTTT	CASSYSTNGRMTDTQYF
TRBV7-2	.	TRBJ2-1	.	TGTGCCAGCAGCACCCCCCCGGGGGCCCAGGGGCAGTTCTTC	CASSTPPGAQGQFF